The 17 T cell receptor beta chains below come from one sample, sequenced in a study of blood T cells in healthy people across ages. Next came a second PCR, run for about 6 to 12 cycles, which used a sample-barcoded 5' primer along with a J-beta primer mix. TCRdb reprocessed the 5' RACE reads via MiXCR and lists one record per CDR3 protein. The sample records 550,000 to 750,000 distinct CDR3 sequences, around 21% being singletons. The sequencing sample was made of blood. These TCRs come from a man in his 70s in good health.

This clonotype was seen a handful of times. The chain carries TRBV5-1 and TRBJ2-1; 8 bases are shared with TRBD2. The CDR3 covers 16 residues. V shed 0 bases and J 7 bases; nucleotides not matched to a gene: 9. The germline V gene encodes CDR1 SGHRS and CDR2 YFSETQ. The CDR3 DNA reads TGCGCCAGCAGCTTGGCCACAAGCGGGAGTTCTAATGAGCAGTTCTTC. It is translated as CASSLATSGSSNEQFF.

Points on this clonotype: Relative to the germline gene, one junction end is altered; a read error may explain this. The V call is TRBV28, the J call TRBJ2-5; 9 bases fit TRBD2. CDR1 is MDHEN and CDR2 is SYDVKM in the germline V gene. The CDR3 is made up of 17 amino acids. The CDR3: CASSPAVAGELQETLYF. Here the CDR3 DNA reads TGTGCCAGCAGTCCAGCCGTAGCGGGAGAACTCCAAGAGACCCTGTACTTC.

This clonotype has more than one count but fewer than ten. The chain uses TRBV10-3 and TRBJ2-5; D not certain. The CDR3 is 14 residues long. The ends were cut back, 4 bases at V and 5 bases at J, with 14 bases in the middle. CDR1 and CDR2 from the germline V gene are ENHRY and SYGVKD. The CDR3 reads CAISGKTESETQYF. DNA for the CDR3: TGTGCCATCAGTGGCAAAACAGAATCGGAGACCCAGTACTTC.

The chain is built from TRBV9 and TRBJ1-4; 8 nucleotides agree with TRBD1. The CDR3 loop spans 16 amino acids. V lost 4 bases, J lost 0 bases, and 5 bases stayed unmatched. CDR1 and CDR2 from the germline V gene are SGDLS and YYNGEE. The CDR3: CASSPRQGTTNEKLFF. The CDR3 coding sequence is TGTGCCAGCAGCCCGCGACAGGGGACAACTAATGAAAAACTGTTTTTT.

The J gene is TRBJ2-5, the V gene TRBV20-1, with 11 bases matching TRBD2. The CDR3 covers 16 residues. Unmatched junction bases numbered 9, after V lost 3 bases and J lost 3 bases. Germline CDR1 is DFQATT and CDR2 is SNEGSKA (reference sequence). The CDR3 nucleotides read TGCAGTGCTAGTCCTTTAGCGGGAGGGATTAAAGAGACCCAGTACTTC. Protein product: CSASPLAGGIKETQYF.

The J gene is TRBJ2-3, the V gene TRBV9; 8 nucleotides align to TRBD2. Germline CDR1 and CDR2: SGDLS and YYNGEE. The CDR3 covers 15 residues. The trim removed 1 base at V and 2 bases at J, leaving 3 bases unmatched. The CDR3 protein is CASSVSGGYTDTQYF. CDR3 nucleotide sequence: TGTGCCAGCAGCGTAAGCGGGGGATACACAGATACGCAGTATTTT.

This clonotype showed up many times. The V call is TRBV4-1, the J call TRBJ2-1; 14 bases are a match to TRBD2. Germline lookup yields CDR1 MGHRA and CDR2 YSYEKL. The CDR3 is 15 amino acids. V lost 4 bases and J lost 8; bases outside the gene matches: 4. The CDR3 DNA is TGCGCCAGCAGCCGAGGGACTAGCGGGAGCTATGAGCAGTTCTTC. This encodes CASSRGTSGSYEQFF.

Written as DNA, the CDR3 is TGCGCCAGCAGCCCTGGAGGGGAAAATGAGCAGTTCTTC. This encodes CASSPGGENEQFF. The chain is built from TRBV5-1 and TRBJ2-5; D possibly corresponds to TRBD2 (6 bases). The J call may be faulty, since TRBJ2-1 better matches the DNA end. Germline CDR1 SGHRS, CDR2 YFSETQ. The CDR3 is 13 residues long.

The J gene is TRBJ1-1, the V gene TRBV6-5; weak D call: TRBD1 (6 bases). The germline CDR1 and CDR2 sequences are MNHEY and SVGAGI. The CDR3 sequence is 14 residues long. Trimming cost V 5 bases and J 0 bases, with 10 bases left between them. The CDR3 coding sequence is TGTGCCAGCAGTCCGGACAGAGTGAACACTGAAGCTTTCTTT. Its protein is CASSPDRVNTEAFF.

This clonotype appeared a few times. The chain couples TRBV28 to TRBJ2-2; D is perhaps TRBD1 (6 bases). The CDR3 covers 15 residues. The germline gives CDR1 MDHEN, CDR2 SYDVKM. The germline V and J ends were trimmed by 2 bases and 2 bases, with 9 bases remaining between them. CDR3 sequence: CASSLAGENTGELFF. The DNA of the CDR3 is TGTGCCAGCAGTTTAGCAGGGGAAAACACCGGGGAGCTGTTTTTT.

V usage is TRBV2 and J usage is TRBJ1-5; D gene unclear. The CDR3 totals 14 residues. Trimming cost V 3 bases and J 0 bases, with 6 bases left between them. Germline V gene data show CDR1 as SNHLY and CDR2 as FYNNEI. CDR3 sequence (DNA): TGTGCCAGCAGTGATATGAGTAGCAATCAGCCCCAGCATTTT. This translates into CASSDMSSNQPQHF. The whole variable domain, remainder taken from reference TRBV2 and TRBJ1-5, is EPEVTQTPSHQVTQMGQEVILRCVPISNHLYFYWYRQILGQKVEFLVSFYNNEISEKSEIFDDQFSVERPDGSNFTLKIRSTKLEDSAMYFCASSDMSSNQPQHFGDGTRLSIL.

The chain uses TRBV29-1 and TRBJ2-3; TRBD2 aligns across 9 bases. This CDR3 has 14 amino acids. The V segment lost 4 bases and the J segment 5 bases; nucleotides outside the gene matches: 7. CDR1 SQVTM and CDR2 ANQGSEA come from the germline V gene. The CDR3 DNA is TGCAGCGTTGCTAGCGGGATGGGGAGAGATACGCAGTATTTT. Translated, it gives CSVASGMGRDTQYF.

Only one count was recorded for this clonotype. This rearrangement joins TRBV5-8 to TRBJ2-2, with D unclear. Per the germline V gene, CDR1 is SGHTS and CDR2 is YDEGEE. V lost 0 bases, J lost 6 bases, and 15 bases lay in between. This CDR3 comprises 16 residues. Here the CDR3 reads CASSLVRPHGPGELFF. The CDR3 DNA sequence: TGTGCCAGCAGCTTGGTTCGTCCCCACGGTCCCGGGGAGCTGTTTTTT.

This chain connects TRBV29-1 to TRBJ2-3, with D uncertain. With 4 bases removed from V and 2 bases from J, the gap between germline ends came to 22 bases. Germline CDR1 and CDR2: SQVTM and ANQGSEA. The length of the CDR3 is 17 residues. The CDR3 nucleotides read TGCAGCGTTGGCTCTCCGGGCCTCGCCCCCCACACAGATACGCAGTATTTT. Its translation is CSVGSPGLAPHTDTQYF.

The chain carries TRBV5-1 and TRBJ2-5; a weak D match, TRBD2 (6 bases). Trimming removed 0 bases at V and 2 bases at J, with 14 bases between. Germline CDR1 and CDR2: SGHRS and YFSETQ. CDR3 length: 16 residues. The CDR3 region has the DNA TGCGCCAGCAGCTTGGTGGGGGGAAGAAGTCAAGAGACCCAGTACTTC. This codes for CASSLVGGRSQETQYF.

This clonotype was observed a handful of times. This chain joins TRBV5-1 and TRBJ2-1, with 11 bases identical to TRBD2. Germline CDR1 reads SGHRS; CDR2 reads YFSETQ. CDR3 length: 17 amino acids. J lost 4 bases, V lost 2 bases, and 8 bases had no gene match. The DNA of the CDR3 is TGCGCCAGCAGCTTCCCGGGACTAGCGGAGTCTTACAATGAGCAGTTCTTC. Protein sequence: CASSFPGLAESYNEQFF.

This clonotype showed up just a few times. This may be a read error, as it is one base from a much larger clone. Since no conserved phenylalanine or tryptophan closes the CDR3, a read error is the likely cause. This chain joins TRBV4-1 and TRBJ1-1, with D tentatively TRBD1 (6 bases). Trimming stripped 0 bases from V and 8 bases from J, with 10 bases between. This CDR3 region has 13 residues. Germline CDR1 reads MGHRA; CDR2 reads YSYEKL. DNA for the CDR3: TGCGCCAGCAGCCAAGATCGGGGGACAGAAGCTTTCCTT. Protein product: CASSQDRGTEAFL.